This passage covers 9 T cell receptor beta chains from one sample sequenced in a study of T cells after yellow fever vaccination. Via MiXCR, TCRdb re-called the 5' RACE reads, giving one row per CDR3 protein. In the table there are about 140,000 distinct CDR3 sequences, roughly 6.7% of which are singletons. Sequencing used CD4+ T cells sorted from PBMCs, obtained 10 days after the yellow fever booster vaccination. The receptors shown here come from a man aged 25 to 40 who received the YFV17D yellow fever vaccine.

This clonotype showed up many times. This chain uses TRBV12-3 or TRBV12-4 with TRBJ1-5, with D hard to call. The germline V and J ends were trimmed by 5 bases and 0 bases, with 11 bases remaining between them. CDR3 length: 15 amino acids. CDR3 bases: TGTGCCAGCAGTCCGGAACCTAGTAGCAATCAGCCCCAGCATTTT. Its protein is CASSPEPSSNQPQHF.

This clonotype was found a few times. The chain combines TRBV5-1 with TRBJ2-2; perhaps TRBD1 as D (5 bases). The V end was cut by 3 bases, the J end by 4 bases, with 16 bases between. The CDR3 consists of 16 residues. Germline CDR1 is SGHRS and CDR2 is YFSETQ. The CDR3 loop reads CASSYVAGQITGELFF. The DNA of the CDR3 is TGCGCCAGCAGCTACGTGGCAGGGCAAATCACCGGGGAGCTGTTTTTT.

A remark on this clonotype: A much larger clone lies a single base off, so this may be a read error. The chain uses TRBV7-2 and TRBJ2-2; either TRBD1 or TRBD2 may supply D (6 bases each). The germline V gene has CDR1 SGHTA and CDR2 FQGNSA. This CDR3 is built from 15 residues. Trimming pared 5 bases from V and 3 bases from J, leaving 13 bases between. The CDR3 region has the DNA TGTGCCAGCAGCCAAGGGGGGTTTGACACCGGGGAGCTGTTTTTT. Translating gives CASSQGGFDTGELFF.

This clonotype was seen at least ten times. V gene TRBV5-5 combines with J gene TRBJ2-1, with 10 bases identical to TRBD2. V was clipped by 7 bases and J by 3 bases; unmatched bases: 13. The CDR3 loop spans 17 amino acids. Per germline, CDR1 SGHKS and CDR2 YYEKEE (reference sequence). The CDR3, as DNA: TGTGCCAGCGGACTACTAGCGGGGCAGGTAATCTACAATGAGCAGTTCTTC. Protein: CASGLLAGQVIYNEQFF.

This clonotype was seen a few times. The chain recombines TRBV30 with TRBJ2-3; 13 bases agree with TRBD2. The germline V gene has CDR1 GTSNPN and CDR2 SVGIG (reference sequence). The CDR3 covers 17 residues. Trimming removed 2 bases from V and 0 bases from J; junction bases left unmatched: 5. In nucleotides, the CDR3 is TGTGCCTGGAGTCCACTGACTAGCGGGAGGAGCACAGATACGCAGTATTTT. Amino acid sequence: CAWSPLTSGRSTDTQYF.

This clonotype was recorded many times. The chain combines TRBV29-1 with TRBJ1-1; 11 positions agree with TRBD1. CDR1 SQVTM and CDR2 ANQGSEA come from the germline V gene. The V segment lost 0 bases and the J segment 5 bases; nucleotides outside the gene matches: 8. The CDR3 is 16 amino acids. The CDR3 bases are TGCAGCGTTGAAGAAGGTAGGACAGGGGGCCGAACTGAAGCTTTCTTT. Its protein product is CSVEEGRTGGRTEAFF.

The chain employs TRBV18 and TRBJ2-3, with D uncertain. Germline V CDR1 and CDR2: KGHSH, LQKENI. This CDR3 has 11 residues. Trimming stripped 4 bases from V and 7 bases from J, with 6 bases between. The CDR3 spells CASSLPNTQYF. In DNA form, the CDR3 reads TGTGCCAGCTCACTCCCTAATACGCAGTATTTT.

This clonotype was observed at least ten times. The genes are TRBV20-1 and TRBJ2-7; maybe TRBD2 (6 bases). V was cut by 3 bases and J by 11 bases, with 17 bases left in between. Germline V gene data show CDR1 as DFQATT and CDR2 as SNEGSKA (reference sequence). The CDR3 sequence is 12 residues long. CDR3: CSASPGAPPKYF. The CDR3 coding sequence is TGCAGTGCTAGCCCGGGAGCACCTCCCAAGTACTTC.

This clonotype was detected once. The rearrangement uses TRBV5-1 and TRBJ1-1, with D maybe TRBD1 (6 bases). The CDR3 totals 14 residues. V shed 3 bases and J shed 4 bases, with 13 bases lying between them. Germline V gene lookup returns CDR1 SGHRS and CDR2 YFSETQ. CDR3 protein: CASSSSGTPTEAFF. The CDR3 coding sequence is TGCGCCAGCAGCTCTTCCGGGACACCCACTGAAGCTTTCTTT.